This TCR delta chain was captured in a study of gamma-delta T cells after stem cell transplantation. This CDR3 has 14 amino acids. V lost 2 bases and J lost 2, with 9 bases in between. CDR1 is TSWWSYY, CDR2 QGS, per germline. By sample fraction, this clone is medium-sized. TCRdb re-called the RT-PCR reads using CATT. In the table there are roughly 7,500 delta-chain clones, more than 12% of which are singletons. The sequence came from a human donor. It is not recorded whose cells these are; they may come from a transplant donor. The chain recombines TRDV1 with TRDJ1; D gene uncertain. Sequenced input: gamma-delta T cells. The CDR3 protein is CALGESNGTDKLIF. CDR3 sequence (DNA): TGTGCTCTTGGGGAAAGTAACGGAACCGATAAACTCATCTTT.